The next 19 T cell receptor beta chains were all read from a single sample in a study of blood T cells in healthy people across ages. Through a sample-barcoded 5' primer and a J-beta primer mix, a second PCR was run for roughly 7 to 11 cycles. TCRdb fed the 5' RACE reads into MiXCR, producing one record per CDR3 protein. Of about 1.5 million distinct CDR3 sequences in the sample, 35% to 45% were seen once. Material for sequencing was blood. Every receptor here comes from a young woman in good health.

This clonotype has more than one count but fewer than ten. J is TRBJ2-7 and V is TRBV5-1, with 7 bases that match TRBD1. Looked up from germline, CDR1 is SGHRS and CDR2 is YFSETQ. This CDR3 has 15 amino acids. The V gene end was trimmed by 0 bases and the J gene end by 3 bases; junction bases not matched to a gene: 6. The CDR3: CASSLEGTEYYEQYF. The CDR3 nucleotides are TGCGCCAGCAGCTTGGAGGGGACAGAATACTACGAGCAGTACTTC.

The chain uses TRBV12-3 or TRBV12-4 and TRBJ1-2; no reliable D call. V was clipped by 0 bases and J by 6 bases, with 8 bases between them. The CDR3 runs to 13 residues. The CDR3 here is CASSLATQNGYTF. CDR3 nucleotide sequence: TGTGCCAGCAGTTTAGCGACACAGAATGGCTACACCTTC.

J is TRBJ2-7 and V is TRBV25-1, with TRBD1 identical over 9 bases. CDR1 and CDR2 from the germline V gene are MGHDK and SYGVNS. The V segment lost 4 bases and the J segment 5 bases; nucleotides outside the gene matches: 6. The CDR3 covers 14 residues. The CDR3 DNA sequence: TGTGCCAGCAGTGCGGACAGGGGTTCTAACGAGCAGTACTTC. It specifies CASSADRGSNEQYF.

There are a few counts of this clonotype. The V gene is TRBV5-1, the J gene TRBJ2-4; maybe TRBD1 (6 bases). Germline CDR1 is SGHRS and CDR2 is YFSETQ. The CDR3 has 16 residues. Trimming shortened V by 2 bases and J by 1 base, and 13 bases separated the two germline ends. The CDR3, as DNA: TGCGCCAGCAGCTTAACAGGGTTCGGGGCCAAAAACATTCAGTACTTC. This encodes CASSLTGFGAKNIQYF.

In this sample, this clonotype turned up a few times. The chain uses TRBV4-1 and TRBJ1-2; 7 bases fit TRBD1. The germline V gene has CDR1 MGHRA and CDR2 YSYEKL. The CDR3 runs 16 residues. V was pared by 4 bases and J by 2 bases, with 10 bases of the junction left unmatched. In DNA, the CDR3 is TGCGCCAGCAGCCCATCCACAGGGGTGGAAAACTATGGCTACACCTTC. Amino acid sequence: CASSPSTGVENYGYTF.

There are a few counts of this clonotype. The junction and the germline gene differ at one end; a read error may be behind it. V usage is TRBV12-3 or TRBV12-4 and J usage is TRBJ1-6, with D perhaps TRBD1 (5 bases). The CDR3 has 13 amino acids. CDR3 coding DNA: TGTGCCAGCAGTCCCCGACAGAATTCACCCCCCCACTTT. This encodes CASSPRQNSPPHF.

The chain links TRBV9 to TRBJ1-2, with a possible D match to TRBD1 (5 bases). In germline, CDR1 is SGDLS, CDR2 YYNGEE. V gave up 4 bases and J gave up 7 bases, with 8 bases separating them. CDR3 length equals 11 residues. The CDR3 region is CASSKQGGYTF. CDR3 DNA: TGTGCCAGCAGCAAGCAGGGTGGCTACACCTTC.

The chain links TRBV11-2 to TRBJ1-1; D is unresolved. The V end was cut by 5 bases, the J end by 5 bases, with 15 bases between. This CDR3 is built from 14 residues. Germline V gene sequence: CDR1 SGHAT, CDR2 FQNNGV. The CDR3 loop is CASSTVVGSTEAFF. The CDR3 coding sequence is TGTGCCAGCAGCACAGTCGTGGGATCTACTGAAGCTTTCTTT.

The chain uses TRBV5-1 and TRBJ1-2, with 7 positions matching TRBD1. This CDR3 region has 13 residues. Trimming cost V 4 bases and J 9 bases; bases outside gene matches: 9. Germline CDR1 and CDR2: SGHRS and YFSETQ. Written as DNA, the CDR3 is TGCGCCAGCAGCCTACACGGGACAGACAGCTACACCTTC. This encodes CASSLHGTDSYTF.

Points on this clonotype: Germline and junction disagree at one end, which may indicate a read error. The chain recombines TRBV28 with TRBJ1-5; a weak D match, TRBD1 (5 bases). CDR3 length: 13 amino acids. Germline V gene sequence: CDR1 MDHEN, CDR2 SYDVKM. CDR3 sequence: CASRGPGYQHQHF. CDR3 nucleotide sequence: TGTGCCAGCAGGGGGCCGGGGTATCAGCACCAGCATTTT.

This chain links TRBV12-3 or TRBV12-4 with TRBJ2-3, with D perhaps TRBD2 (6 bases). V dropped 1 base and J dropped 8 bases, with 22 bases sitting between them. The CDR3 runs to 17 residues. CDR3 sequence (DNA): TGTGCCAGCAGTTTAGGGGCGGAGAGCGGGCTCGACGGTACGCAGTATTTT. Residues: CASSLGAESGLDGTQYF.

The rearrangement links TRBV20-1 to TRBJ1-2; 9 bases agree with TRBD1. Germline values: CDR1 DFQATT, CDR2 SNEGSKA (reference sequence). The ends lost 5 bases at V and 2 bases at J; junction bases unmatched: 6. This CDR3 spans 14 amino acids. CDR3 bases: TGCAGTGCTGCCACCGGGACAGGGAACTATGGCTACACCTTC. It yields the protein CSAATGTGNYGYTF.

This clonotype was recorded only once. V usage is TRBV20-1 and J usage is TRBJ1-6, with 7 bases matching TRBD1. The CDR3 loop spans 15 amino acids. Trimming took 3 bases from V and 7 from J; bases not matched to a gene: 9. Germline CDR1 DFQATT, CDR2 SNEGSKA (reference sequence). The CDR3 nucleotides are TGCAGTGCTAGTAAGGAGGGGGCACGAAATTCACCCCTCCACTTT. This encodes CSASKEGARNSPLHF.

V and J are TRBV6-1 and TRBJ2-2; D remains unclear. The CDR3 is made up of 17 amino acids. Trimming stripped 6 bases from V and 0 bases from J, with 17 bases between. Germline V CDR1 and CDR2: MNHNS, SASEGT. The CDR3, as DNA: TGTGCCAGCAGCCCCGCAGTCTCGTGGGCGAACACCGGGGAGCTGTTTTTT. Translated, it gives CASSPAVSWANTGELFF.

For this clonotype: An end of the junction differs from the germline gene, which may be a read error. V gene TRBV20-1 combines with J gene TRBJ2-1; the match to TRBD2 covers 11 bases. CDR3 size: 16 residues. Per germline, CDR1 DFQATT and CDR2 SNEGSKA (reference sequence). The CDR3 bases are TGCAGTGCCCGAGCCCCTAGCGGGAGGAGTATCAATGAGCAGGTCTTC. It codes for CSARAPSGRSINEQVF.

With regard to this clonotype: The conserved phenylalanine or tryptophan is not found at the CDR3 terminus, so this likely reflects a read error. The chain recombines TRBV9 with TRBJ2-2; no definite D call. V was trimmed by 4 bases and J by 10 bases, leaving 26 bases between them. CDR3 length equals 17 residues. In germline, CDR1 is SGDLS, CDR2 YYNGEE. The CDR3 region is CASSPRGSMFVAEELFY. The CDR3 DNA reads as TGTGCCAGCAGCCCCAGAGGTAGTATGTTTGTCGCCGAGGAGCTGTTTTAT.

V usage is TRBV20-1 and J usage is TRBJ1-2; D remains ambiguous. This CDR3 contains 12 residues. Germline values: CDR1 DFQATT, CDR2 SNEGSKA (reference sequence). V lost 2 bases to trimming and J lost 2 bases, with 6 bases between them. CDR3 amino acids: CSARWQNYGYTF. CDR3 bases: TGCAGTGCTAGATGGCAGAACTATGGCTACACCTTC.

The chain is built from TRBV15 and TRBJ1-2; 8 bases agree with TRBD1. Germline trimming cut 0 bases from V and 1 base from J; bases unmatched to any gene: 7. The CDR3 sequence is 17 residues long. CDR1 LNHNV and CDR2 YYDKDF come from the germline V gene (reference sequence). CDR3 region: CATSRDLGTGDNYGYTF. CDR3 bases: TGTGCCACCAGCAGAGATCTTGGGACAGGAGATAACTATGGCTACACCTTC.

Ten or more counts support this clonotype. The CDR3 is CSANGLAGYNEQFF. CDR3 nucleotides: TGCAGTGCTAACGGACTAGCTGGCTACAATGAGCAGTTCTTC. The chain combines TRBV20-1 with TRBJ2-1, with 8 bases fitting TRBD2. With V trimmed by 4 bases and J by 3 bases, 5 bases remained unmatched. The CDR3 loop spans 14 amino acids. Per germline, CDR1 DFQATT and CDR2 SNEGSKA (reference sequence).